The 9 T cell receptor beta chains reported below all come from one sample, sequenced in a study of shared clonotypes between healthy human individuals. Assay used: immunoSEQ multiplex PCR; TCRdb lists only in-frame clones, some missing. This table has some 470,000 clones, about three quarters appearing once. The material sequenced was PBMCs. These receptors all stem from a middle-aged woman in good health. Some clones in this sample may be carry-over from other donors' samples.

This chain joins TRBV7-2 and TRBJ2-1; D ambiguous. CDR1 is SGHTA and CDR2 is FQGNSA in the germline V gene. The CDR3 has 17 amino acids. Trimming removed 5 bases from V and 0 bases from J, with 17 bases in between. The CDR3 nucleotides are TGTGCCAGCAGCCGAAGAGGTTTCTCGAGCTCCTACAATGAGCAGTTCTTC. It codes for CASSRRGFSSSYNEQFF.

In the case of this clone: Other nucleotide sequences from this sample produce the same CDR3. The CDR3 spells CAWSAGTGSGYTF. The DNA for the CDR3 is TGTGCCTGGAGCGCCGGGACAGGGTCCGGCTACACCTTC. This chain uses TRBV30 with TRBJ1-2, with 9 positions matching TRBD1. Germline CDR1 is GTSNPN and CDR2 is SVGIG (reference sequence). The CDR3 runs to 13 residues. V trimming: 3 bases; J trimming: 8 bases; junction bases outside the gene matches: 7.

This clone was observed at least ten times. The V and J genes are TRBV6-5 and TRBJ2-1; D is perhaps TRBD1 (5 bases). CDR1 is MNHEY, CDR2 SVGAGI, per germline. The V gene lost 2 bases and the J gene lost 10 bases, with 15 bases spanning the gap. The CDR3 contains 14 residues. In DNA, the CDR3 is TGTGCCAGCAGTTACGACAGCACCCTCATAGAGCAGTTCTTC. It codes for CASSYDSTLIEQFF.

This sequence joins TRBV18 and TRBJ2-1; 13 bases agree with TRBD2. Germline CDR1 reads KGHSH; CDR2 reads LQKENI. This CDR3 comprises 17 residues. With 4 bases clipped from V and 5 bases from J, the junction kept 8 bases outside the gene matches. The CDR3 protein is CASSRISGLAGDNEQFF. The DNA of the CDR3 is TGTGCCAGCTCACGTATATCCGGACTAGCGGGAGACAATGAGCAGTTCTTC.

With respect to this clone: This sequence is one base from a far larger clone and is likely a read error. J is TRBJ1-2 and V is TRBV6-1; TRBD1 might be the D (6 bases). This CDR3 is 13 amino acids long. The V gene lost 10 bases and the J gene lost 5 bases, with 17 bases spanning the gap. The germline gives CDR1 MNHNS, CDR2 SASEGT. The CDR3 bases are TGTGCCATCGAGAGAGGGGGGAATTATGGCTACACCTTC. Its protein is CAIERGGNYGYTF.

V usage is TRBV28 and J usage is TRBJ2-7; 7 nucleotides align to TRBD2. CDR1 MDHEN and CDR2 SYDVKM come from the germline V gene. V gave up 6 bases and J gave up 4 bases; unmatched junction bases: 15. The CDR3 extends over 16 amino acids. The CDR3, as DNA: TGTGCCAGCAGGTTTCGGTCGGGACTAACCGGGTACGAGCAGTACTTC. It encodes CASRFRSGLTGYEQYF.

The chain joins TRBV18 to TRBJ2-3; maybe TRBD2 (5 bases). The V gene lost 3 bases and the J gene lost 4 bases, with 17 bases spanning the gap. This CDR3 has 16 residues. Germline V gene sequence: CDR1 KGHSH, CDR2 LQKENI. The CDR3 DNA is TGTGCCAGCTCACCCCTTTCTACTAGTACCGCAGATACGCAGTATTTT. This sequence encodes CASSPLSTSTADTQYF.

CDR3 bases: TGTGCCAGCACCTCAAGAAGACTAGCGCCCTACGAGCAGTACTTC. It codes for CASTSRRLAPYEQYF. V and J are TRBV7-8 and TRBJ2-7; 8 nucleotides agree with TRBD2. Germline CDR1 is SGHVS and CDR2 is FQNEAQ. With V trimmed by 7 bases and J by 2 bases, 10 bases remained unmatched. This CDR3 region has 15 residues. Together with reference TRBV7-8 and TRBJ2-7, the CDR3 gives the full variable domain: GAGVSQSPRYKVAKRGQDVALRCDPISGHVSLFWYQQALGQGPEFLTYFQNEAQLDKSGLPSDRFFAERPEGSVSTLKIQRTQQEDSAVYLCASTSRRLAPYEQYFGPGTRLTVT.

In regard to this clone: This may be a read error, as it is one base from a much larger clone. Other DNA sequences of this sample code for an identical CDR3. The chain has TRBV11-2 and TRBJ1-4; 12 nucleotides agree with TRBD1. In germline, CDR1 is SGHAT, CDR2 FQNNGV. This CDR3 is built from 15 residues. V lost 5 bases to trimming and J lost 8 bases; unmatched junction nucleotides: 6. The CDR3 region has the DNA TGTGCCAGCAGCGCCGGGACAGGGGGCGGCGAAAAACTGTTTTTT. This sequence encodes CASSAGTGGGEKLFF.